This paragraph reports one TCR beta chain. Its target is not known. CD8 cells regarded as naive lacked CD45RO, were positively chosen for CCR7, and omitted terminally differentiated effector memory CD45RA+ cells. The study drew all its donors from Caucasian adults living in Nashville, Tennessee. This specimen comes from a study of shared clonotypes between healthy human individuals. Whole-study findings and limits: Larger estimated richness was generally recorded for naive subsets relative to memory subsets. Sharing across a few donors was seen in 4% to 5.5% of naive CD4 clonotypes.

Clones were read by immunoSEQ multiplex PCR, and TCRdb kept only the in-frame ones, dropping some. The sample includes approximately 2,200,000 clones, approximately 94% of them seen just once. Germline V CDR1 and CDR2: SGHTA, FQGNSA. The CDR3 loop spans 16 amino acids. Trimming removed 2 bases from V and 2 bases from J, with 14 bases in between. J is TRBJ2-3 and V is TRBV7-2; D may be TRBD1 (5 bases). Sequenced material: naive CD8+ T cells from PBMCs. This TCR derives from a young man in good health. Some clones in this sample may be carry-over from other donors' samples. CDR3 residues: CASSLWGKLVTDTQYF. The CDR3 DNA is TGTGCCAGCAGCTTATGGGGCAAGCTTGTCACAGATACGCAGTATTTT.